The sequence of this T cell receptor (beta chain) was determined in a study of beta chain features in type 1 diabetes. Germline V CDR1 and CDR2: SNHLY, FYNNEI. Trimming shortened V by 6 bases and J by 6 bases, and 15 bases separated the two germline ends. The CDR3 loop spans 14 amino acids. All of the isolated RNA was reverse transcribed, so expressed TCRB transcripts were sequenced. Profiled with immunoSEQ multiplex PCR; TCRdb holds only in-frame clones, not every one. The sample holds fewer than 450,000 clones, approximately 12% seen once. Whole-study findings and limits: The study found moderately but significantly shorter TCRB CDR3s in all four CD4+ subsets of Type 1 diabetes patients.

Only a few counts were recorded for this clone. Its antigen is as yet unknown. The rearrangement joins TRBV2 to TRBJ2-4, with D tentatively TRBD2 (6 bases). Sequenced material: naive CD4+ T cells from blood. This receptor was identified in a young woman with type 1 diabetes. The CDR3 sequence is CASSVTSFPNIQYF. CDR3 nucleotide sequence: TGTGCCAGCAGCGTAACTAGCTTCCCAAACATTCAGTACTTC.